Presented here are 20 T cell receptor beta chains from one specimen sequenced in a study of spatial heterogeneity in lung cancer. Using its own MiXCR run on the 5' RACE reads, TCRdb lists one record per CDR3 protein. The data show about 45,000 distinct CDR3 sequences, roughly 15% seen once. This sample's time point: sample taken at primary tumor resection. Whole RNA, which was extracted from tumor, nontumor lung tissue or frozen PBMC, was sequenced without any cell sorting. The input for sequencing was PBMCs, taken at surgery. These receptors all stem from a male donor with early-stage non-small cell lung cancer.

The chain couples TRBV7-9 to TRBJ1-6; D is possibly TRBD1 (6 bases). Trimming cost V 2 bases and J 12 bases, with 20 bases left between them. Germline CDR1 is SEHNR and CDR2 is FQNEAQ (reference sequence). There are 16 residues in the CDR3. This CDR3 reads CASSLWSGTHSRPLHF. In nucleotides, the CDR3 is TGTGCCAGCAGCTTATGGTCCGGGACACACAGTAGACCCCTCCACTTT.

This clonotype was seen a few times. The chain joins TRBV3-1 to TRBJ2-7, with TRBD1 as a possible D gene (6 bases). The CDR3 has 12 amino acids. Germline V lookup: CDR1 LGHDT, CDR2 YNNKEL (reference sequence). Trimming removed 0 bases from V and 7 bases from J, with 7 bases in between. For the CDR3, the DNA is TGTGCCAGCAGCCAAGATCAGGGGGAGCAGTACTTC. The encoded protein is CASSQDQGEQYF.

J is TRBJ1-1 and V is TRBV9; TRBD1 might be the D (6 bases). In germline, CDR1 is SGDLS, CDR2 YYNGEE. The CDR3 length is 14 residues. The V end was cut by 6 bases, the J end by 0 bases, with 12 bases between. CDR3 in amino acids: CASTEQGMNTEAFF. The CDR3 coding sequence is TGTGCCAGCACCGAACAGGGCATGAACACTGAAGCTTTCTTT. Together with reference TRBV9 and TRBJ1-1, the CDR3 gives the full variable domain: DSGVTQTPKHLITATGQRVTLRCSPRSGDLSVYWYQQSLDQGLQFLIQYYNGEERAKGNILERFSAQQFPDLHSELNLSSLELGDSALYFCASTEQGMNTEAFFGQGTRLTVV.

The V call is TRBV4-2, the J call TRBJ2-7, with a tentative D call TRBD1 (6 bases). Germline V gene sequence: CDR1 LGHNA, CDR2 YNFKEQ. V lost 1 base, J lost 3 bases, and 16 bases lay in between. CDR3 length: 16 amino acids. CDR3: CASSQVQRQDLYEQYF. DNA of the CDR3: TGTGCCAGCAGCCAAGTTCAACGACAGGATCTCTACGAGCAGTACTTC.

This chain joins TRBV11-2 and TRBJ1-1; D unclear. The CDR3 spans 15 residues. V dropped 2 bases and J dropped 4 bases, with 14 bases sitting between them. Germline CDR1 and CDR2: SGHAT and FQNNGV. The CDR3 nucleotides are TGTGCCAGCAGCTTAAAAGACCAAGTACGCACTGAAGCTTTCTTT. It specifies CASSLKDQVRTEAFF.

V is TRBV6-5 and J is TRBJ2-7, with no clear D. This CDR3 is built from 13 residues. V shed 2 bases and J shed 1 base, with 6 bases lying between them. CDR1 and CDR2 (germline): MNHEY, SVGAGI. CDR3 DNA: TGTGCCAGCAGTTACACCCCATCCTACGAGCAGTACTTC. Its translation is CASSYTPSYEQYF.

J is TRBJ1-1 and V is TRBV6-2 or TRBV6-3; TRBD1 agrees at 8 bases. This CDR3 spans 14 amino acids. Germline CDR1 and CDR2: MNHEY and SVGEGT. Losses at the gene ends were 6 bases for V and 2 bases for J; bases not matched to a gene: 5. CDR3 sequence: CASSDRGINTEAFF. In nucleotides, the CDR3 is TGTGCCAGCAGCGACAGGGGCATTAACACTGAAGCTTTCTTT.

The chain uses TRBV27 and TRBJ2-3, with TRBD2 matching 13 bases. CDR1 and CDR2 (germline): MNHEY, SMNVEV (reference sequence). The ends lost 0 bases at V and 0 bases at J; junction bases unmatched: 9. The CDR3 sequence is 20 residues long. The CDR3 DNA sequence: TGTGCCAGCAGTTTATCAACTAGCGGGAGGGCCGGGTCGAGCACAGATACGCAGTATTTT. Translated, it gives CASSLSTSGRAGSSTDTQYF.

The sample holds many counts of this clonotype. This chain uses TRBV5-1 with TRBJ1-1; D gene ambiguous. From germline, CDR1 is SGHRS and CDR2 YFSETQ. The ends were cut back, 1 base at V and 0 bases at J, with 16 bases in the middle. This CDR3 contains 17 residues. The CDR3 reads CASSLLDGQSMNTEAFF. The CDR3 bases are TGCGCCAGCAGCTTGTTGGATGGCCAGTCCATGAACACTGAAGCTTTCTTT.

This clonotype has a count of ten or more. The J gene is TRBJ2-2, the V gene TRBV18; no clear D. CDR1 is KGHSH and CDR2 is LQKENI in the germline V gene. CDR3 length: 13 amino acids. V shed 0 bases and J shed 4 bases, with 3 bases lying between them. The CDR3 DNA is TGTGCCAGCTCACCACCCTCCACCGGGGAGCTGTTTTTT. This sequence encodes CASSPPSTGELFF.

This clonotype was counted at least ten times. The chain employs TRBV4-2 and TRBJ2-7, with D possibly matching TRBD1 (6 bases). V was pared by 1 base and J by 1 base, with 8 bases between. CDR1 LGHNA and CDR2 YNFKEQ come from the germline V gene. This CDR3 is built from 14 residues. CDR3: CASSQGGQSYEQYF. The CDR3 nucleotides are TGTGCCAGCAGCCAAGGTGGACAGTCCTACGAGCAGTACTTC.

CDR3 sequence (DNA): TGTGCCAGCAGCCCCTTTCGGGAGACCCAGTACTTC. Its translation is CASSPFRETQYF. The V call is TRBV14, the J call TRBJ2-5; no clear D gene. Germline lookup yields CDR1 SGHDN and CDR2 FVKESK. This CDR3 comprises 12 residues. The V end was cut by 4 bases, the J end by 5 bases, with 8 bases between.

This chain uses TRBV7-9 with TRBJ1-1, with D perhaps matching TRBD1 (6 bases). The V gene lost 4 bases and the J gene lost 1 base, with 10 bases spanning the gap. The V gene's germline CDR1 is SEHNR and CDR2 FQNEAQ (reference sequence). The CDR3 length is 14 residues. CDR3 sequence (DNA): TGTGCCAGCAGCTCTTACAGGGAGAACACTGAAGCTTTCTTT. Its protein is CASSSYRENTEAFF.

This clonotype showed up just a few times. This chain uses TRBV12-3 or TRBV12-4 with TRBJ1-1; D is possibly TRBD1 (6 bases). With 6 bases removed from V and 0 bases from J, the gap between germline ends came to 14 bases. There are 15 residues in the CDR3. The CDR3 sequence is CASSQAGGMNTEAFF. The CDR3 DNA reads TGTGCCAGCAGCCAGGCCGGGGGCATGAACACTGAAGCTTTCTTT.

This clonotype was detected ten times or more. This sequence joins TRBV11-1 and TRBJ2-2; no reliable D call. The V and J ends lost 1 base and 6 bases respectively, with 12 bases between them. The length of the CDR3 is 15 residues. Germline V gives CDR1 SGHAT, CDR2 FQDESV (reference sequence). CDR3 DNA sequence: TGTGCCAGCAGCTTAGACCCCCACCTAGCCGGGGAGCTGTTTTTT. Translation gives CASSLDPHLAGELFF. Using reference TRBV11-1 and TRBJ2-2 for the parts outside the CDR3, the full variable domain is EAEVAQSPRYKITEKSQAVAFWCDPISGHATLYWYRQILGQGPELLVQFQDESVVDDSQLPKDRFSAERLKGVDSTLKIQPAELGDSAMYLCASSLDPHLAGELFFGEGSRLTVL.

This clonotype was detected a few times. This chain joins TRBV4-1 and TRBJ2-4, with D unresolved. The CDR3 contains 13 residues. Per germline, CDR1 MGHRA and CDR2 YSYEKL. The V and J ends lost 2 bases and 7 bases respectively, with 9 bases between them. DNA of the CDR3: TGCGCCAGCAGCCAAAGATTGGTGAACATTCAGTACTTC. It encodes CASSQRLVNIQYF.

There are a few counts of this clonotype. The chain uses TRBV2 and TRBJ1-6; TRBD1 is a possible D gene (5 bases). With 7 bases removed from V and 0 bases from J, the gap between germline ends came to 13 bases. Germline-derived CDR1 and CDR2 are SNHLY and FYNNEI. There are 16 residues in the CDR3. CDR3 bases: TGTGCCAGCACCGGGGCCCAAAGCTCCTATAATTCACCCCTCCACTTT. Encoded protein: CASTGAQSSYNSPLHF.

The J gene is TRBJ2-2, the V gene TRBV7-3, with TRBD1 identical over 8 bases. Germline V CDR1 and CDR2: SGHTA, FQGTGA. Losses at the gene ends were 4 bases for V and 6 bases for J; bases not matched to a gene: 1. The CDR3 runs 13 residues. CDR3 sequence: CASSSTGAGELFF. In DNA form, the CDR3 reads TGTGCCAGCAGCTCGACAGGGGCCGGGGAGCTGTTTTTT.

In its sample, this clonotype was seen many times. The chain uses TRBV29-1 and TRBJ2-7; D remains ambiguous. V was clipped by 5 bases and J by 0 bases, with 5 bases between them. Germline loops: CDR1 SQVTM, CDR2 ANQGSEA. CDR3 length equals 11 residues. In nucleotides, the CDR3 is TGCAGCGTTAGAACCTCCTACGAGCAGTACTTC. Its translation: CSVRTSYEQYF.

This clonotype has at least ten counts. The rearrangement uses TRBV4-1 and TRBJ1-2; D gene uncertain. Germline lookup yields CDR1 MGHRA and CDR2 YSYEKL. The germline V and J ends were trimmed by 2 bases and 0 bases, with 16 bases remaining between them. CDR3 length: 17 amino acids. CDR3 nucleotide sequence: TGCGCCAGCAGCCAAACCATAACAGCCGTCCCTAACTATGGCTACACCTTC. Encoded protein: CASSQTITAVPNYGYTF.